Given below is one T cell receptor beta chain in context. Its cognate antigen is unknown. Germline CDR1 and CDR2: MDHEN and SYDVKM. This CDR3 has 15 residues. V was clipped by 6 bases and J by 2 bases; unmatched bases: 9. The data stem from a study of T-cell reconstitution after alpha-beta-depleted transplantation in children. Whole-study findings and limits: The origin of alpha-beta T cells about two months after transplant was reportedly several hundred expanded graft clones. Newly produced T cells mostly accounted for T-cell counts and diversity one year post-transplant. At day 60, the high TCRbeta diversity found in some patients originated from recipient T cells and thymic progenitors that had survived.

For TCRbeta, the library was prepared with unique molecular identifiers. TCRdb processed the PCR reads anew with MiXCR; each CDR3 protein has one entry. This table has hundreds of thousands of distinct CDR3 sequences, over 10% appearing once. The sequence came from a male patient aged 10-17 years who had a stem cell transplant for acute myeloid leukemia, so the T cells may come from the graft donor. The sequences come from PBMCs, mostly from graft donor cells, collected 360 days after TCRalphabeta/CD19-depleted stem cell transplant. The V gene is TRBV28, the J gene TRBJ2-7; 8 positions agree with TRBD1. The CDR3 DNA follows: TGTGCCAGCAGATCGACAGGGGTTGGGGCCTACGAGCAGTACTTC. It yields the protein CASRSTGVGAYEQYF.